This TCR beta chain appears in the sequencing data of a study of cytomegalovirus exposure and HLA in healthy donors. The CDR3 loop spans 13 amino acids. V was shortened by 6 bases and J by 3 bases, with 9 bases between the two germline ends. Germline V gene sequence: CDR1 SGHVS, CDR2 FNYEAQ. PCR employed 60 Vbeta and 13 Jbeta primers. Measured with immunoSEQ multiplex PCR; TCRdb has only the in-frame clones, and not every one. Altogether roughly 120,000 clones are present, roughly 69% being singletons, with the ten largest covering 8.2%. In the case of this clone: Its antigen is unknown.

Study-wide points: Later analysis demonstrated an association between a missense DCLRE1C variant and TCR beta V- and J-gene trimming. An apparent linkage of common viral pathogens to several of the most significant clusters emerged in a later analysis. An analysis done earlier found most TCR beta V segments productive about 87% or about 30% of the time. Using a false discovery rate of 0.05, a later analysis showed that approximately 17,000 TCR beta sequences were associated with HLA alleles.

The sequence was obtained from a woman between 35 and 50 years old in good health and CMV-seropositive. V is TRBV7-6 and J is TRBJ1-3, with D possibly being TRBD1 (5 bases). The specimen was PBMCs. CDR3 nucleotide sequence: TGTGCCAGCAGAGGGGACTTTGGAAACACCATATATTTT. It translates to CASRGDFGNTIYF.